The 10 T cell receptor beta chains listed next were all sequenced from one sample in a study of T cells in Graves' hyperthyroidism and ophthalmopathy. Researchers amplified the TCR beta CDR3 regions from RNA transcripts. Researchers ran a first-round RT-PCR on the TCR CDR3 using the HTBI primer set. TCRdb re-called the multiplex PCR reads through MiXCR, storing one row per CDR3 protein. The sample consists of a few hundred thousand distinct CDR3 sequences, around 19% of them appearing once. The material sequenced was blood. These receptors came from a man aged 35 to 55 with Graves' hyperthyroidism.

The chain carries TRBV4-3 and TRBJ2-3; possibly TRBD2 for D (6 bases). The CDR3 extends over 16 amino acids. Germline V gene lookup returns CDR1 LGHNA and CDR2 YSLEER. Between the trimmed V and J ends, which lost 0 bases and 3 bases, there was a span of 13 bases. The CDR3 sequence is CASSQDTRGGTDTQYF. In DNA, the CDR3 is TGCGCCAGCAGCCAAGATACGCGGGGAGGAACAGATACGCAGTATTTT.

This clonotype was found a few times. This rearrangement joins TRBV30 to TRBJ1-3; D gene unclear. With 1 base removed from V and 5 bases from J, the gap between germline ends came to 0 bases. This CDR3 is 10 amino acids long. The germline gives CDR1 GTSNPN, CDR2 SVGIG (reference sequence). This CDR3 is CAWSGNTIYF. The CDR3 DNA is TGTGCCTGGAGTGGAAACACCATATATTTT.

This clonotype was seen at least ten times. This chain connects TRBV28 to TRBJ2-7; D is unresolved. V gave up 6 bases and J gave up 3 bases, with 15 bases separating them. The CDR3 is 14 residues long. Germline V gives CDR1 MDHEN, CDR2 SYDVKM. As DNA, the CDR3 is TGTGCCAGCAGCAGGTTGGAAGGTGTCTACGAGCAGTACTTC. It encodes CASSRLEGVYEQYF.

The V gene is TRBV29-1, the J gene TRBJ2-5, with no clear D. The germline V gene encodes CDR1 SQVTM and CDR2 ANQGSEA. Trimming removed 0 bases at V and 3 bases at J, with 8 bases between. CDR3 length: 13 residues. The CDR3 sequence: CSVEDPLEETQYF. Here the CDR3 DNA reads TGCAGCGTTGAAGATCCGTTGGAAGAGACCCAGTACTTC.

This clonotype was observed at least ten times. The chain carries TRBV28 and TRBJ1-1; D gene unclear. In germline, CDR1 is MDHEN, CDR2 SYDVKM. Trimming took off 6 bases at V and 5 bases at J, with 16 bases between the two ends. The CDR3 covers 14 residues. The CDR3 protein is CASSKYYSRTEAFF. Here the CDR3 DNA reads TGTGCCAGCAGCAAGTACTATAGTAGGACTGAAGCTTTCTTT.

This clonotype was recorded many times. The CDR3 loop reads CASGTGGLSSYNEQFF. The CDR3 DNA reads TGTGCCAGCGGGACAGGGGGCTTAAGCTCCTACAATGAGCAGTTCTTC. This rearrangement joins TRBV7-3 to TRBJ2-1; 12 positions agree with TRBD1. The V and J ends lost 8 bases and 0 bases, in that order; junction bases with no gene match: 5. Per the germline V gene, CDR1 is SGHTA and CDR2 is FQGTGA. The CDR3 covers 16 residues.

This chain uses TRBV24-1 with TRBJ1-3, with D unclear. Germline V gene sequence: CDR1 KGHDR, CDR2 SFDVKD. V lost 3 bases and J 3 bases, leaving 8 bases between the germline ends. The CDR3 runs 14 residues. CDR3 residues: CATSDVKGGNTIYF. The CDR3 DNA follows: TGTGCCACCAGTGATGTGAAGGGTGGAAACACCATATATTTT.

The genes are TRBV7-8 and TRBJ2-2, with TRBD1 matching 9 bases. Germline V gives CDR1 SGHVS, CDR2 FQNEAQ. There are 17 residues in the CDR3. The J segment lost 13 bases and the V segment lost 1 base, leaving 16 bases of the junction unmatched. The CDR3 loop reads CASSLGRWGDRDPRLFF. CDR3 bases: TGTGCCAGCAGCTTAGGGAGGTGGGGGGACAGGGACCCGAGGCTGTTTTTT.

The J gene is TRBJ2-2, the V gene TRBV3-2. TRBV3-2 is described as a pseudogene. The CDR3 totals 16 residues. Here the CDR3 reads CASSQDLEDEVGELFF. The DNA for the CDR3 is TGTGCCAGCAGCCAAGATCTAGAGGACGAGGTCGGGGAGCTGTTTTTT.

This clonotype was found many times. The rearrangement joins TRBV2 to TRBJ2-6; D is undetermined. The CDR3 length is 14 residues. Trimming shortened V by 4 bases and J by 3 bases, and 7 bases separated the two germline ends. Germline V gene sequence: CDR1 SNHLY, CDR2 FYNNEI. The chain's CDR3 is CASSGGFGANVLTF. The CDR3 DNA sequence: TGTGCCAGCAGTGGGGGTTTTGGGGCCAACGTCCTGACTTTC.